What follows are 25 T cell receptor beta chains derived from one specimen sequenced in a study of T cells in Graves' hyperthyroidism and ophthalmopathy. Amplification of TCR beta CDR3 regions used RNA as the template. HTBI primers were the set used in a first-round RT-PCR of the TCR CDR3. TCRdb redid the calling of the multiplex PCR reads with MiXCR, one entry per CDR3 protein. The table lists around 520,000 distinct CDR3 sequences, around 22% of them singletons. The sample comprised blood. The receptors come from a young woman with Graves' ophthalmopathy.

The genes are TRBV12-3 or TRBV12-4 and TRBJ1-2; perhaps TRBD1 as D (6 bases). The CDR3 runs to 13 residues. Trimming took off 8 bases at V and 4 bases at J, with 14 bases between the two ends. The CDR3 DNA reads TGTGCCAGCGGGGGCAGGATGGGCTATGGCTACACCTTC. Translating gives CASGGRMGYGYTF.

The chain is built from TRBV15 and TRBJ1-5; a possible D gene is TRBD1 (6 bases). Trimming stripped 5 bases from V and 6 bases from J, with 17 bases between. Per the germline V gene, CDR1 is LNHNV and CDR2 is YYDKDF (reference sequence). CDR3 size: 15 residues. CDR3 in DNA: TGTGCCACCAGCCCCGTGGGGGGCAGGAGTCAGCCCCAGCATTTT. Protein sequence: CATSPVGGRSQPQHF.

V gene TRBV24-1 combines with J gene TRBJ1-5; D remains unclear. V lost 5 bases, J lost 2 bases, and 9 bases lay in between. This CDR3 has 14 residues. The germline gives CDR1 KGHDR, CDR2 SFDVKD. CDR3 residues: CATSVSSGNQPQHF. The CDR3 DNA reads TGTGCCACCAGTGTGAGCAGCGGCAATCAGCCCCAGCATTTT.

The J gene is TRBJ2-7, the V gene TRBV7-3; TRBD1 matches 9 bases. The trim removed 2 bases at V and 9 bases at J, leaving 11 bases unmatched. The CDR3 has 15 amino acids. Germline V gene data show CDR1 as SGHTA and CDR2 as FQGTGA. This chain's CDR3 is CASSLDGTGLSGQYF. The CDR3 nucleotides are TGTGCCAGCAGCTTAGACGGGACAGGGCTTTCCGGGCAGTACTTC.

The chain is built from TRBV28 and TRBJ2-5, with TRBD1 matching 8 bases. Per the germline V gene, CDR1 is MDHEN and CDR2 is SYDVKM. V shed 5 bases, J shed 4 bases, and the junction held 9 bases outside the gene matches. The CDR3 is 15 amino acids. The CDR3 DNA follows: TGTGCCAGCAGTCACACGACAGGGGTAGGAGAGACCCAGTACTTC. Its translation is CASSHTTGVGETQYF.

This clonotype has ten or more counts. The chain joins TRBV27 to TRBJ2-2, with D possibly being TRBD2 (5 bases). V was clipped by 10 bases and J by 6 bases, with 12 bases between them. This CDR3 has 12 residues. Germline V gene lookup returns CDR1 MNHEY and CDR2 SMNVEV (reference sequence). CDR3 protein: CAIGNESGELFF. The CDR3 DNA sequence: TGTGCCATCGGGAATGAATCCGGGGAGCTGTTTTTT.

The sample holds many counts of this clonotype. The V gene is TRBV6-5, the J gene TRBJ2-2; no definite D call. CDR3 length equals 14 residues. V gave up 2 bases and J gave up 4 bases, with 8 bases separating them. The germline V gene encodes CDR1 MNHEY and CDR2 SVGAGI. The CDR3 spells CASSYELGTGELFF. As DNA, the CDR3 is TGTGCCAGCAGTTACGAGTTAGGCACCGGGGAGCTGTTTTTT.

This clonotype was detected a few times. V and J are TRBV6-8 and TRBJ2-5; 8 bases line up with TRBD1. Trimming took 7 bases from V and 4 from J; bases not matched to a gene: 5. The CDR3 spans 13 residues. The germline CDR1 and CDR2 sequences are MNHGY and SAAAGT. The CDR3, as DNA: TGTGCCAGCATTGAGGGGACAGGAGAGACCCAGTACTTC. Its protein product is CASIEGTGETQYF.

The V and J genes are TRBV9 and TRBJ2-7; no definite D call. CDR1 is SGDLS, CDR2 YYNGEE, per germline. This CDR3 is 14 amino acids long. The germline V and J ends were trimmed by 0 bases and 2 bases, with 9 bases remaining between them. The DNA of the CDR3 is TGTGCCAGCAGCGTAGATGGAAACACCTACGAGCAGTACTTC. Its translation is CASSVDGNTYEQYF.

This clonotype was counted at least ten times. The DNA for the CDR3 is TGCGCCAGCAGCTTTCCCGGGCTTCATGGGGAGCAGTACTTC. The encoded protein is CASSFPGLHGEQYF. The chain combines TRBV5-1 with TRBJ2-7, with no clear D. Germline CDR1 SGHRS, CDR2 YFSETQ. V was pared by 2 bases and J by 7 bases, with 16 bases between. The CDR3 is 14 residues long.

The chain recombines TRBV19 with TRBJ1-1; weak D call: TRBD1 (5 bases). This CDR3 is built from 16 residues. Trimming cost V 6 bases and J 3 bases, with 20 bases left between them. Germline-derived CDR1 and CDR2 are LNHDA and SQIVND (reference sequence). This CDR3 reads CASSMPRALQHTEAFF. CDR3 bases: TGTGCCAGTAGCATGCCCAGGGCACTGCAACACACTGAAGCTTTCTTT.

The chain carries TRBV28 and TRBJ1-2; D gene unclear. CDR1 is MDHEN, CDR2 SYDVKM, per germline. The CDR3 runs 13 residues. Trimming took 1 base from V and 4 from J, leaving 7 bases between them. CDR3 residues: CASSLLAIYGYTF. The CDR3, as DNA: TGTGCCAGCAGTTTATTGGCAATCTATGGCTACACCTTC.

The chain combines TRBV6-5 with TRBJ2-7, with D unresolved. Germline V lookup: CDR1 MNHEY, CDR2 SVGAGI. The CDR3 sequence is 15 residues long. The V and J ends lost 0 bases and 2 bases respectively, with 11 bases between them. As DNA, the CDR3 is TGTGCCAGCAGTTACTCCAGGCTTTCCACCTACGAGCAGTACTTC. This gives the protein CASSYSRLSTYEQYF.

This clonotype was seen ten or more times. The J gene is TRBJ1-2, the V gene TRBV19; D remains unclear. V shed 2 bases and J shed 4 bases, with 8 bases lying between them. The CDR3 totals 13 residues. Per germline, CDR1 LNHDA and CDR2 SQIVND (reference sequence). The CDR3 is CASSITQSYGYTF. CDR3 nucleotide sequence: TGTGCCAGTAGTATAACACAGTCCTATGGCTACACCTTC. Filled out from reference TRBV19 and TRBJ1-2, the complete variable domain reads DGGITQSPKYLFRKEGQNVTLSCEQNLNHDAMYWYRQDPGQGLRLIYYSQIVNDFQKGDIAEGYSVSREKKESFPLTVTSAQKNPTAFYLCASSITQSYGYTFGSGTRLTVV.

This chain's CDR3 is CSARPNVAYEQYF. The CDR3 bases are TGCAGTGCTAGACCCAACGTGGCCTACGAGCAGTACTTC. This chain connects TRBV20-1 to TRBJ2-7; D remains unclear. CDR1 and CDR2 (germline): DFQATT, SNEGSKA (reference sequence). With 2 bases removed from V and 2 bases from J, the gap between germline ends came to 10 bases. The CDR3 extends over 13 amino acids.

The chain recombines TRBV2 with TRBJ1-2; 10 bases map to TRBD1. Germline trimming cut 4 bases from V and 10 bases from J; bases unmatched to any gene: 15. The CDR3 spans 16 residues. Looked up from germline, CDR1 is SNHLY and CDR2 is FYNNEI. CDR3 loop: CASSAGTGVITGAYTF. For the CDR3, the DNA is TGTGCCAGCAGTGCCGGGACAGGGGTTATAACAGGCGCCTACACCTTC. The full variable domain, in which reference TRBV2 and TRBJ1-2 provide the parts outside the CDR3, is EPEVTQTPSHQVTQMGQEVILRCVPISNHLYFYWYRQILGQKVEFLVSFYNNEISEKSEIFDDQFSVERPDGSNFTLKIRSTKLEDSAMYFCASSAGTGVITGAYTFGSGTRLTVV.

This clonotype was recorded many times. The chain couples TRBV7-3 to TRBJ2-7; D perhaps matches TRBD1 (6 bases). CDR1 SGHTA and CDR2 FQGTGA come from the germline V gene. CDR3 length equals 14 residues. The V end lost 5 bases, the J end lost 5 bases, and 16 bases lay between the germline ends. The CDR3 sequence is CASSATGHLNEQYF. CDR3 bases: TGTGCCAGCAGCGCCACGGGACACCTGAACGAGCAGTACTTC.

CDR3: CAISEGGPGETQYF. DNA of the CDR3: TGTGCCATCAGCGAAGGGGGACCTGGAGAGACCCAGTACTTC. The rearrangement links TRBV10-3 to TRBJ2-5, with D possibly matching TRBD1 (6 bases). The CDR3 is 14 residues long. From germline, CDR1 is ENHRY and CDR2 SYGVKD. The V end lost 6 bases, the J end lost 4 bases, and 15 bases lay between the germline ends.

The chain joins TRBV5-1 to TRBJ1-5; D is perhaps TRBD1 (6 bases). The CDR3 loop spans 15 amino acids. The germline gives CDR1 SGHRS, CDR2 YFSETQ. V was clipped by 3 bases and J by 5 bases, with 15 bases between them. CDR3 sequence (DNA): TGCGCCAGCAGCTGTGGAGGAGGGGGGTATCAGCCCCAGCATTTT. The encoded protein is CASSCGGGGYQPQHF.

The chain combines TRBV14 with TRBJ2-2; weak D call: TRBD1 (5 bases). Germline V gene data show CDR1 as SGHDN and CDR2 as FVKESK. CDR3 length: 17 residues. V shed 3 bases and J shed 0 bases, with 14 bases lying between them. The CDR3 bases are TGTGCCAGCAGCCAGTTCAGGAAGGGGACGAACACCGGGGAGCTGTTTTTT. It translates to CASSQFRKGTNTGELFF. Full variable domain (remainder filled in from reference TRBV14 and TRBJ2-2): EAGVTQFPSHSVIEKGQTVTLRCDPISGHDNLYWYRRVMGKEIKFLLHFVKESKQDESGMPNNRFLAERTGGTYSTLKVQPAELEDSGVYFCASSQFRKGTNTGELFFGEGSRLTVL.

This clonotype was recorded at least ten times. The chain uses TRBV29-1 and TRBJ2-7, with TRBD1 matching over 9 bases. Looked up from germline, CDR1 is SQVTM and CDR2 is ANQGSEA. This CDR3 spans 12 amino acids. The junction had 3 bases not matched to a gene; V was cut back by 4 bases and J by 5 bases. The DNA of the CDR3 is TGCAGCGTTGTGGACAGGGGTGACGAGCAGTACTTC. Protein sequence: CSVVDRGDEQYF.

The V call is TRBV6-5, the J call TRBJ2-7; either TRBD1 or TRBD2 may supply D (5 bases each). Germline V lookup: CDR1 MNHEY, CDR2 SVGAGI. The CDR3 sequence is 15 residues long. V dropped 1 base and J dropped 0 bases, with 10 bases sitting between them. CDR3 in DNA: TGTGCCAGCAGTTACTTCCCCGGGACCTCCTACGAGCAGTACTTC. Protein product: CASSYFPGTSYEQYF.

This clonotype was seen many times. V and J are TRBV10-2 and TRBJ2-7; weak D call: TRBD2 (6 bases). Trimming pared 4 bases from V and 3 bases from J, leaving 13 bases between. CDR1 is WSHSY, CDR2 SAAADI, per germline. The CDR3 loop spans 14 amino acids. CDR3 residues: CASSVGGDFYEQYF. The CDR3 region has the DNA TGCGCCAGCAGTGTCGGCGGGGACTTCTACGAGCAGTACTTC.

This clonotype came up many times. The J gene is TRBJ2-5, the V gene TRBV12-3 or TRBV12-4; TRBD1 agrees at 9 bases. The CDR3 sequence is 14 residues long. V gave up 5 bases and J gave up 5 bases; unmatched junction bases: 6. CDR3 sequence (DNA): TGTGCCAGCAGTCCAGGACAGGGGAGCGAGACCCAGTACTTC. It is translated as CASSPGQGSETQYF.

This clonotype was counted a few times. The chain combines TRBV2 with TRBJ1-5, with D hard to call. CDR3 length: 14 amino acids. Germline V lookup: CDR1 SNHLY, CDR2 FYNNEI. Between the trimmed V and J ends, which lost 7 bases and 5 bases, there was a span of 15 bases. This chain's CDR3 is CASKTPREDQPQHF. DNA of the CDR3: TGTGCCAGCAAGACACCCCGGGAGGATCAGCCCCAGCATTTT.